These 12 T cell receptor beta chains came from one sample sequenced in a study of cytomegalovirus exposure and HLA in healthy donors. Produced via immunoSEQ multiplex PCR; TCRdb's table is partial and in-frame only. The sample lists about 63,000 clones, 89% occurring once. The sample consisted of PBMCs. All receptors derive from a woman aged 18-35 years in good health and CMV-seronegative.

The chain couples TRBV4-1 to TRBJ2-7; the match to TRBD1 covers 7 bases. CDR1 and CDR2 (germline): MGHRA, YSYEKL. J was trimmed by 2 bases and V by 2 bases; bases with no gene match: 9. This CDR3 contains 16 residues. The CDR3 bases are TGCGCCAGCAGCCAAACGATGGGACAGCGAACCTACGAGCAGTACTTC. It yields the protein CASSQTMGQRTYEQYF.

Here the CDR3 DNA reads TGTGCCAGCAGTGAAGAGCTGGCTCTGGGAGATGGCTACACCTTC. It encodes CASSEELALGDGYTF. This chain uses TRBV2 with TRBJ1-2, with unresolved D. The V end was cut by 1 base, the J end by 6 bases, with 15 bases between. CDR1 is SNHLY, CDR2 FYNNEI, per germline. The CDR3 contains 15 residues.

The rearrangement links TRBV10-3 to TRBJ1-5, with D unclear. Trimming shortened V by 8 bases and J by 3 bases, and 11 bases separated the two germline ends. Per the germline V gene, CDR1 is ENHRY and CDR2 is SYGVKD. The CDR3 has 13 residues. The CDR3 loop is CAIRGQPNQPQHF. For the CDR3, the DNA is TGTGCCATCCGAGGCCAGCCCAATCAGCCCCAGCATTTT.

The V gene is TRBV5-6, the J gene TRBJ2-7, with TRBD1 matching 12 bases. CDR1 and CDR2 from the germline V gene are SGHDT and YYEEEE. V was pared by 2 bases and J by 6 bases, with 6 bases of the junction left unmatched. The CDR3 spans 15 residues. CDR3 coding DNA: TGTGCCAGCAGCTTCGGGACAGGGGGCGGTGGCGAGCAGTACTTC. Its translation: CASSFGTGGGGEQYF.

This chain uses TRBV5-1 with TRBJ2-7, with a tentative D call TRBD2 (7 bases). The CDR3 has 15 amino acids. V was pared by 0 bases and J by 2 bases, with 12 bases between. CDR1 is SGHRS and CDR2 is YFSETQ in the germline V gene. The CDR3 DNA follows: TGCGCCAGCAGCTTGGATGGGGGGGCTGCCTACGAGCAGTACTTC. Protein: CASSLDGGAAYEQYF.

The J gene is TRBJ2-5, the V gene TRBV19, with D uncertain. The germline V gene has CDR1 LNHDA and CDR2 SQIVND (reference sequence). The CDR3 runs to 11 residues. Trimming took 7 bases from V and 4 from J, leaving 7 bases between them. The CDR3 is CASTRPETQYF. The CDR3 coding sequence is TGTGCCAGTACCCGTCCAGAGACCCAGTACTTC.

The chain joins TRBV7-6 to TRBJ2-2; D is ambiguous. Germline lookup yields CDR1 SGHVS and CDR2 FNYEAQ. This CDR3 has 16 amino acids. Trimming stripped 0 bases from V and 0 bases from J, with 8 bases between. This chain's CDR3 is CASSLASRANTGELFF. The CDR3 bases are TGTGCCAGCAGCTTAGCTTCCCGAGCGAACACCGGGGAGCTGTTTTTT.

The rearrangement links TRBV27 to TRBJ1-2; D is ambiguous. Deletions cut 4 bases from V and 4 bases from J, with 19 bases between. In germline, CDR1 is MNHEY, CDR2 SMNVEV (reference sequence). The CDR3 loop spans 16 amino acids. CDR3 in DNA: TGTGCCAGCAGTTCCCGCGTTGGTGGGCCTACCTATGGCTACACCTTC. The encoded protein is CASSSRVGGPTYGYTF.

This chain connects TRBV21-1 to TRBJ1-2; the D call of TRBD1 is as the table states it, not checked on the DNA. TRBV21-1 is noted as a pseudogene. The CDR3 is 14 amino acids. CDR3 nucleotide sequence: TGTGCCAGCATCCCCAGGGGCAGGGCCTATGGCTACACCTTC. This codes for CASIPRGRAYGYTF.

This clone was seen more than once but under ten times. The chain is built from TRBV5-6 and TRBJ1-2; D perhaps matches TRBD1 (5 bases). The CDR3 has 13 residues. Trimming shortened V by 0 bases and J by 2 bases, and 5 bases separated the two germline ends. The germline CDR1 and CDR2 sequences are SGHDT and YYEEEE. The CDR3 spells CASSLGQNYGYTF. CDR3 nucleotides: TGTGCCAGCAGCTTGGGACAGAACTATGGCTACACCTTC.

V usage is TRBV30 and J usage is TRBJ2-7; possible D gene TRBD1, 6 bases. The CDR3 spans 16 residues. The germline V gene has CDR1 GTSNPN and CDR2 SVGIG (reference sequence). The V end lost 2 bases, the J end lost 0 bases, and 17 bases lay between the germline ends. CDR3 in DNA: TGTGCCTGGAGTCCCACCCCCGGGACATCCTCCTACGAGCAGTACTTC. Translated: CAWSPTPGTSSYEQYF.

V gene TRBV29-1 combines with J gene TRBJ2-4, with TRBD1 identical over 7 bases. With 7 bases clipped from V and 4 bases from J, the junction kept 10 bases outside the gene matches. The CDR3 length is 14 residues. The germline V gene encodes CDR1 SQVTM and CDR2 ANQGSEA. The chain's CDR3 is CSATRLTGKNIQYF. CDR3 nucleotide sequence: TGCAGCGCCACTCGCCTGACAGGGAAAAACATTCAGTACTTC.